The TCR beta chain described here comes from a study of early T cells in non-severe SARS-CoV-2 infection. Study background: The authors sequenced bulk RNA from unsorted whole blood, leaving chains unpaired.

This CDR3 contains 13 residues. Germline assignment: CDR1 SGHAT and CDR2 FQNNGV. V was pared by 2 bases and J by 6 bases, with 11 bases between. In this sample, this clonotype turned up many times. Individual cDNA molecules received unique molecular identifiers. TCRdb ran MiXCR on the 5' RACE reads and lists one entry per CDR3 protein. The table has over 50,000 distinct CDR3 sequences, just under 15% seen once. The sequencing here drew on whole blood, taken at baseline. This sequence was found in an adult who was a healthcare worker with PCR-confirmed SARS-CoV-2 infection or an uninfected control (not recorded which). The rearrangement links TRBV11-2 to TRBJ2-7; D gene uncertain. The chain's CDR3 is CASSLSLWGEQYF. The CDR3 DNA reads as TGTGCCAGCAGCTTATCCCTCTGGGGCGAGCAGTACTTC.